This record concerns one TCR beta chain sequence. The sample belongs to a study of T cells of healthy individuals. TCRdb ran MiXCR on the 5' RACE reads and lists one entry per CDR3 protein. The sample holds around 100,000 distinct CDR3 sequences, approximately 15% seen once. The CDR3 totals 12 residues. V was shortened by 3 bases and J by 7 bases, with 7 bases between the two germline ends. CDR1 is MDHEN and CDR2 is SYDVKM in the germline V gene. This sequence originates from a human donor in good health. The chain uses TRBV28 and TRBJ2-4; D is unresolved. CDR3: CASSFYRNIQYF. CDR3 nucleotide sequence: TGTGCCAGCAGTTTCTATCGGAACATTCAGTACTTC.